A single sample gave rise to the 27 T cell receptor beta chains below, sequenced in a study of CD8 T cells in ankylosing spondylitis (dated by TCRdb to about 2017). Library preparation employed 5' RACE. Instrument on record: Illumina HiSeq 2500. Starting from the raw public reads, TCRdb applied fastp trimming at Q25, assembled clones with MiXCR and retained in-frame beta chains. Rows matching on CDR3 protein sequence are summarized as one entry with the most common DNA and genes. A total of around 340,000 distinct CDR3 sequences appear in this sample, about 15% of them only once. The ten largest clonotypes hold about 1.1% of the sample. Sequencing was carried out using blood, either unsorted or a sorted T cell fraction (not recorded which). Receptors originate from a male donor with ankylosing spondylitis or in good health (not recorded which).

The chain joins TRBV10-3 to TRBJ2-7; D is unresolved. With 4 bases removed from V and 2 bases from J, the gap between germline ends came to 9 bases. Germline CDR1 and CDR2: ENHRY and SYGVKD. This CDR3 has 13 residues. CDR3 coding DNA: TGTGCCATCAGTGCAGGAATTACCTACGAGCAGTACTTC. Translating gives CAISAGITYEQYF.

The chain has TRBV5-1 and TRBJ2-6; either TRBD1 or TRBD2 may fit D (6 bases each). CDR1 SGHRS and CDR2 YFSETQ come from the germline V gene. This CDR3 contains 16 residues. V lost 6 bases, J lost 1 base, and 14 bases lay in between. Here the CDR3 DNA reads TGCGCCAGCACGTACAGGGAGGCTTCTGGGGCCAACGTCCTGACTTTC. Amino acid sequence: CASTYREASGANVLTF.

This clonotype was detected only a few times. J is TRBJ1-4 and V is TRBV5-6; 9 bases are shared with TRBD1. V shed 5 bases and J 7 bases; nucleotides not matched to a gene: 6. This CDR3 has 14 amino acids. Germline V gives CDR1 SGHDT, CDR2 YYEEEE. CDR3 residues: CASRLTGGGEKLFF. DNA for the CDR3: TGTGCCAGCAGACTCACAGGGGGCGGTGAAAAACTGTTTTTT.

This clonotype appeared many times. This chain joins TRBV12-3 or TRBV12-4 and TRBJ2-1; 12 bases match TRBD2. V was pared by 6 bases and J by 2 bases, with 8 bases of the junction left unmatched. This CDR3 has 17 amino acids. The CDR3 region is CASRSSTSGGTYNEQFF. The CDR3 region has the DNA TGTGCCAGCAGATCCTCGACTAGCGGGGGAACCTACAATGAGCAGTTCTTC.

This clonotype has just a few counts. The V call is TRBV7-9, the J call TRBJ1-2, with TRBD1 matching 9 bases. CDR1 SEHNR and CDR2 FQNEAQ come from the germline V gene (reference sequence). The CDR3 is 14 amino acids. V was clipped by 5 bases and J by 3 bases; unmatched bases: 4. This chain's CDR3 is CASSRGDRDYGYTF. CDR3 nucleotide sequence: TGTGCCAGCAGCCGCGGGGACAGGGACTATGGCTACACCTTC.

This clonotype was recorded many times. The rearrangement links TRBV12-3 or TRBV12-4 to TRBJ2-6; D is perhaps TRBD1 or TRBD2 (5 bases each). The CDR3 contains 15 residues. Trimming left V 6 bases short and J 3 bases short, with 12 bases between. The CDR3 sequence is CASRGTVNGANVLTF. The CDR3 DNA is TGTGCCAGCAGGGGGACGGTCAATGGGGCCAACGTCCTGACTTTC.

The chain links TRBV19 to TRBJ1-5, with D perhaps matching TRBD1 (5 bases). The CDR3 is 17 residues long. Germline CDR1 is LNHDA and CDR2 is SQIVND (reference sequence). V was pared by 4 bases and J by 1 base, with 17 bases between. CDR3: CASSTPVGGISNQPQHF. The CDR3 nucleotides read TGTGCCAGTAGTACCCCCGTGGGGGGGATAAGCAATCAGCCCCAGCATTTT. The complete variable domain, with remaining parts taken from reference TRBV19 and TRBJ1-5, reads DGGITQSPKYLFRKEGQNVTLSCEQNLNHDAMYWYRQDPGQGLRLIYYSQIVNDFQKGDIAEGYSVSREKKESFPLTVTSAQKNPTAFYLCASSTPVGGISNQPQHFGDGTRLSIL.

This chain joins TRBV20-1 and TRBJ2-5; 7 nucleotides agree with TRBD2. The trim removed 4 bases at V and 1 base at J, leaving 6 bases unmatched. This CDR3 region has 14 residues. Germline CDR1 reads DFQATT; CDR2 reads SNEGSKA (reference sequence). CDR3 protein: CSATSLASQETQYF. The DNA of the CDR3 is TGCAGTGCTACCTCACTAGCGAGCCAAGAGACCCAGTACTTC.

This clonotype was observed a few times. The chain joins TRBV18 to TRBJ2-1, with a possible D match to TRBD1 (5 bases). The CDR3 loop spans 17 amino acids. Between the trimmed V and J ends, which lost 3 bases and 1 base, there was a span of 16 bases. Per germline, CDR1 KGHSH and CDR2 LQKENI. In DNA form, the CDR3 reads TGTGCCAGCTCACCCATCTACGGGCAGGGATCCTACAATGAGCAGTTCTTC. The encoded protein is CASSPIYGQGSYNEQFF. The entire variable domain, with the rest obtained from reference TRBV18 and TRBJ2-1, is as follows: NAGVMQNPRHLVRRRGQEARLRCSPMKGHSHVYWYRQLPEEGLKFMVYLQKENIIDESGMPKERFSAEFPKEGPSILRIQQVVRGDSAAYFCASSPIYGQGSYNEQFFGPGTRLTVL.

This clonotype was detected a few times. J is TRBJ2-3 and V is TRBV20-1, with 11 positions matching TRBD2. Germline V lookup: CDR1 DFQATT, CDR2 SNEGSKA (reference sequence). Unmatched junction bases numbered 2, after V lost 6 bases and J lost 3 bases. The CDR3 spans 13 residues. The CDR3 loop is CSALAGGTDTQYF. The CDR3 region has the DNA TGCAGTGCCCTAGCGGGGGGTACAGATACGCAGTATTTT.

This clonotype was seen a few times. The chain employs TRBV7-2 and TRBJ2-7, with D perhaps TRBD1 (8 bases). CDR1 is SGHTA, CDR2 FQGNSA, per germline. The ends were cut back, 1 base at V and 4 bases at J, with 14 bases in the middle. The CDR3 has 15 residues. In DNA form, the CDR3 reads TGTGCCAGCAGCTTAGGGGGGGGACAGGTGTACGAGCAGTACTTC. Encoded protein: CASSLGGGQVYEQYF. The full variable domain, rest sourced from reference TRBV7-2 and TRBJ2-7, is GAGVSQSPSNKVTEKGKDVELRCDPISGHTALYWYRQSLGQGLEFLIYFQGNSAPDKSGLPSDRFSAERTGGSVSTLTIQRTQQEDSAVYLCASSLGGGQVYEQYFGPGTRLTVT.

This clonotype was seen a few times. The V call is TRBV7-8, the J call TRBJ1-2; D remains ambiguous. The V end was cut by 1 base, the J end by 2 bases, with 11 bases between. The V gene's germline CDR1 is SGHVS and CDR2 FQNEAQ. This CDR3 comprises 15 residues. For the CDR3, the DNA is TGTGCCAGCAGCTTAGTGGACGGCCGAAACTATGGCTACACCTTC. It codes for CASSLVDGRNYGYTF.

This clonotype was seen a few times. The chain combines TRBV4-1 with TRBJ2-3; 7 bases match TRBD1. CDR3 length equals 15 residues. V gave up 0 bases and J gave up 6 bases; unmatched junction bases: 6. Germline-derived CDR1 and CDR2 are MGHRA and YSYEKL. The CDR3 is CASSQDGTVRDTQYF. CDR3 coding DNA: TGCGCCAGCAGCCAAGACGGGACAGTTAGGGATACGCAGTATTTT.

This clonotype was found a few times. The chain is built from TRBV5-6 and TRBJ1-2; D might be TRBD1 (5 bases). Germline V gives CDR1 SGHDT, CDR2 YYEEEE. This CDR3 is built from 14 residues. V was shortened by 1 base and J by 2 bases, with 9 bases between the two germline ends. CDR3 sequence: CASSLWWGNYGYTF. The CDR3 DNA follows: TGTGCCAGCAGCTTGTGGTGGGGGAACTATGGCTACACCTTC.

V and J are TRBV3-1 and TRBJ2-7, with TRBD1 identical over 8 bases. V dropped 5 bases and J dropped 2; count of bases not matched to a gene: 11. The CDR3 length is 16 residues. CDR1 and CDR2 (germline): LGHDT, YNNKEL (reference sequence). Here the CDR3 DNA reads TGTGCCAGCAGCGGGTCCAGGACAGGGAGGACCTACGAGCAGTACTTC. Residues: CASSGSRTGRTYEQYF.

This clonotype was detected only a few times. The genes are TRBV20-1 and TRBJ2-2, with a possible D match to TRBD2 (6 bases). V dropped 6 bases and J dropped 2 bases, with 10 bases sitting between them. This CDR3 is 13 amino acids long. Germline loops: CDR1 DFQATT, CDR2 SNEGSKA (reference sequence). CDR3 nucleotide sequence: TGCAGTGCGGAGGGGAGAAACACCGGGGAGCTGTTTTTT. Translated, it gives CSAEGRNTGELFF.

This clonotype was seen at least ten times. The chain employs TRBV4-1 and TRBJ2-5; weak D call: TRBD2 (6 bases). Germline V CDR1 and CDR2: MGHRA, YSYEKL. V lost 4 bases and J 4 bases, leaving 25 bases between the germline ends. The CDR3 runs to 18 residues. The CDR3 loop reads CASSPGVQGGTFVETQYF. The CDR3 coding sequence is TGCGCCAGCAGCCCCGGGGTTCAGGGCGGGACTTTCGTAGAGACCCAGTACTTC.

The chain couples TRBV18 to TRBJ1-1; D remains ambiguous. CDR1 and CDR2 from the germline V gene are KGHSH and LQKENI. V gave up 4 bases and J gave up 4 bases, with 10 bases separating them. The CDR3 is made up of 13 amino acids. CDR3 in amino acids: CASSREGGTEAFF. CDR3 nucleotides: TGTGCCAGCTCACGGGAGGGAGGCACTGAAGCTTTCTTT.

The chain joins TRBV20-1 to TRBJ1-5, with 7 bases that match TRBD1. The CDR3 covers 14 residues. Germline trimming cut 5 bases from V and 4 bases from J; bases unmatched to any gene: 8. Germline V gene sequence: CDR1 DFQATT, CDR2 SNEGSKA (reference sequence). The DNA of the CDR3 is TGCAGTGCTGGAAGACAGGGTCGGAATCAGCCCCAGCATTTT. It specifies CSAGRQGRNQPQHF.

This clonotype was seen a handful of times. Written as DNA, the CDR3 is TGCGCCAGCAGCTCCGGACAGAACAACTATGGCTACACCTTC. Amino acid sequence: CASSSGQNNYGYTF. V is TRBV5-1 and J is TRBJ1-2; weak D call: TRBD1 (6 bases). The CDR3 is made up of 14 amino acids. The V end was cut by 3 bases, the J end by 2 bases, with 11 bases between. Germline V gene lookup returns CDR1 SGHRS and CDR2 YFSETQ.

In DNA form, the CDR3 reads TGCAGTGCAGAGGGACTAGCGGACTTCAATGAGCAGTTCTTC. As protein: CSAEGLADFNEQFF. J is TRBJ2-1 and V is TRBV20-1, with 11 bases identical to TRBD2. Trimming at V came to 6 bases and at J to 6 bases, leaving 7 bases not matched to a gene. CDR1 DFQATT and CDR2 SNEGSKA come from the germline V gene (reference sequence). This CDR3 contains 14 residues.

This clonotype turned up a few times. This chain joins TRBV24-1 and TRBJ2-1; D not certain. CDR1 and CDR2 (germline): KGHDR, SFDVKD. CDR3 size: 13 residues. V gave up 5 bases and J gave up 5 bases, with 9 bases separating them. The CDR3 reads CATSGTDHNEQFF. The CDR3 DNA follows: TGTGCCACCAGTGGCACGGACCACAATGAGCAGTTCTTC.

The chain links TRBV7-9 to TRBJ2-2, with a possible D match to TRBD2 (5 bases). CDR1 is SEHNR and CDR2 is FQNEAQ in the germline V gene (reference sequence). The CDR3 runs 13 residues. The V and J ends lost 5 bases and 6 bases respectively, with 10 bases between them. In DNA form, the CDR3 reads TGTGCCAGCAGCCCCTTGCGGGCCGGGGAGCTGTTTTTT. Translation gives CASSPLRAGELFF.

The chain joins TRBV20-1 to TRBJ2-7, with 9 positions matching TRBD2. The CDR3 is 15 amino acids. Germline trimming cut 0 bases from V and 3 bases from J; bases unmatched to any gene: 6. Looked up from germline, CDR1 is DFQATT and CDR2 is SNEGSKA (reference sequence). Written as DNA, the CDR3 is TGCAGTGCTAGAGATCCCCTAGCGGGGAGCTACGAGCAGTACTTC. It is translated as CSARDPLAGSYEQYF.

This clonotype has a handful of counts. This chain links TRBV7-2 with TRBJ1-5, with 8 bases identical to TRBD1. CDR1 and CDR2 (germline): SGHTA, FQGNSA. With 5 bases clipped from V and 2 bases from J, the junction kept 8 bases outside the gene matches. The CDR3 runs to 16 residues. CDR3 region: CASSPDRVWGNQPQHF. In DNA, the CDR3 is TGTGCCAGCAGCCCGGACAGGGTTTGGGGCAATCAGCCCCAGCATTTT.

The CDR3 DNA reads TGCGCCAGCAGCGTGACAGATTCGAACACTGAAGCTTTCTTT. Its protein product is CASSVTDSNTEAFF. The V call is TRBV5-1, the J call TRBJ1-1; D is perhaps TRBD1 (5 bases). From germline, CDR1 is SGHRS and CDR2 YFSETQ. There are 14 residues in the CDR3. V lost 4 bases, J lost 1 base, and 11 bases lay in between.

The chain employs TRBV4-2 and TRBJ2-1; 8 nucleotides match TRBD2. Unmatched junction bases numbered 2, after V lost 2 bases and J lost 8 bases. The CDR3 runs to 13 residues. In germline, CDR1 is LGHNA, CDR2 YNFKEQ. This chain's CDR3 is CASSQRGGDEQFF. CDR3 nucleotides: TGTGCCAGCAGCCAACGGGGGGGGGATGAGCAGTTCTTC.